The clone carrying this T cell receptor (beta chain) was observed once. The data were obtained in a study of blood T cell repertoires in COVID-19. Study overall: Italy, Spain and the United States were the sources of the convalescent and acute COVID-19 samples. T cells, B-cell-depleted T cells, or PBMCs supplied cDNA or gDNA.

Trimming shortened V by 5 bases and J by 9 bases, and 17 bases separated the two germline ends. From germline, CDR1 is SGHAT and CDR2 FQNNGV. The CDR3 covers 14 residues. Original handling: Amplifying reference gene primers gave estimates of nucleated cell counts. Profiling relied on immunoSEQ multiplex PCR, and the TCRdb table lists in-frame clones only, not all of them. That table furnishes V, J and clone size, whereas the DNA furnished D and trimming. The sample lists 100,000 or so clones; more than 70% were seen once. The clonotype was recovered from a human donor in a cohort sampled during active COVID-19. What was sequenced was peripheral blood. The chain combines TRBV11-2 with TRBJ2-1, with D maybe TRBD2 (5 bases). CDR3 region: CASSRPIVEGEQFF. The CDR3 DNA reads TGTGCCAGCAGCCGACCCATAGTCGAGGGTGAGCAGTTCTTC.